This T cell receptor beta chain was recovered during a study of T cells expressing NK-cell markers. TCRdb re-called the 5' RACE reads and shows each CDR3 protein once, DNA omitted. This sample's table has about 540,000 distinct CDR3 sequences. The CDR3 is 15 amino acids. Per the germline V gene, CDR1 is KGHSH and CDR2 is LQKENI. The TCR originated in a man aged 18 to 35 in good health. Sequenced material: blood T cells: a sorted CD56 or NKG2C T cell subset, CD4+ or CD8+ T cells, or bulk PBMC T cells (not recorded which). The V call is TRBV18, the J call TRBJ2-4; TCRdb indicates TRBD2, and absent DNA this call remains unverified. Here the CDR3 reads CASSPPRGAKNIQYF.